The 13 T cell receptor beta chains below all came from one sample that was sequenced in a study of shared clonotypes between healthy human individuals. Sequencing used immunoSEQ multiplex PCR; TCRdb keeps in-frame clones, though not all of them. Of under 1,100,000 clones detected, 75% to 85% appear once; the ten largest clones hold around 0.6%. Source material: memory CD4+ T cells from PBMCs. Subset meaning: CD45RA-negative fraction. The receptors shown here come from a man in his late teens or twenties in good health. Some clones in this sample may be carry-over from other donors' samples.

The chain couples TRBV5-5 to TRBJ2-2, with D maybe TRBD1 (5 bases). The CDR3 loop spans 14 amino acids. The germline V gene has CDR1 SGHKS and CDR2 YYEKEE (reference sequence). The ends were cut back, 4 bases at V and 7 bases at J, with 14 bases in the middle. Here the CDR3 reads CASSAGRADGELFF. The CDR3 coding sequence is TGTGCCAGCAGCGCCGGCAGGGCGGACGGGGAGCTGTTTTTT.

The chain combines TRBV28 with TRBJ1-5; weak D call: TRBD1 (5 bases). V was trimmed by 7 bases and J by 0 bases, leaving 13 bases between them. The CDR3 sequence is 15 residues long. Germline CDR1 MDHEN, CDR2 SYDVKM. CDR3: CASIVGGDSNQPQHF. The CDR3 DNA is TGTGCCAGCATCGTTGGAGGGGATAGCAATCAGCCCCAGCATTTT.

A word on this clone: This likely reflects a read error, since a far larger clone is one base away. The sample holds other DNA sequences that translate to the same CDR3. The gene calls are TRBV5-1 and TRBJ1-4; tentatively, D is TRBD1 (5 bases). Germline loops: CDR1 SGHRS, CDR2 YFSETQ. V lost 2 bases and J lost 8, with 16 bases in between. This CDR3 is 15 amino acids long. CDR3 DNA: TGCGCCAGCAGCTTCTGGGCACAGGAGGGAGAAAAACTGTTTTTT. Protein sequence: CASSFWAQEGEKLFF.

J is TRBJ2-1 and V is TRBV2; no clear D gene. Germline CDR1 SNHLY, CDR2 FYNNEI. Trimming left V 5 bases short and J 7 bases short, with 12 bases between. The length of the CDR3 is 13 residues. This CDR3 is CASSIANRNEQFF. CDR3 coding DNA: TGTGCCAGCAGTATTGCGAACCGAAATGAGCAGTTCTTC.

Of note for this clone: This CDR3 is also generated by other DNA sequences in the sample. This chain links TRBV28 with TRBJ1-2; 7 bases are shared with TRBD1. The germline CDR1 and CDR2 sequences are MDHEN and SYDVKM. CDR3 length equals 13 residues. V dropped 5 bases and J dropped 5; count of bases not matched to a gene: 5. CDR3 protein: CASSLRDRYGYTF. The DNA of the CDR3 is TGTGCCAGCAGTCTCCGGGACAGATATGGCTACACCTTC.

The V call is TRBV2, the J call TRBJ1-5, with TRBD1 as a possible D gene (5 bases). This CDR3 region has 13 residues. The germline V gene encodes CDR1 SNHLY and CDR2 FYNNEI. V was clipped by 6 bases and J by 4 bases, with 10 bases between them. The CDR3 protein is CASRGGGNQPQHF. The CDR3 DNA reads TGTGCCAGCAGGGGGGGAGGGAATCAGCCCCAGCATTTT.

V gene TRBV7-2 combines with J gene TRBJ2-7; no definite D call. Germline V gene lookup returns CDR1 SGHTA and CDR2 FQGNSA. The CDR3 sequence is 14 residues long. Between the trimmed V and J ends, which lost 5 bases and 6 bases, there was a span of 17 bases. The CDR3 loop reads CASSPTLYSVEQYF. In DNA form, the CDR3 reads TGTGCCAGCAGCCCGACACTTTATTCGGTCGAGCAGTACTTC.

The chain is built from TRBV9 and TRBJ2-5; maybe TRBD2 (6 bases). Germline CDR1 reads SGDLS; CDR2 reads YYNGEE. Trimming took off 3 bases at V and 4 bases at J, with 16 bases between the two ends. This CDR3 has 15 amino acids. This CDR3 is CASSGNRGAGETQYF. CDR3 nucleotide sequence: TGTGCCAGCAGCGGCAACCGGGGAGCGGGAGAGACCCAGTACTTC. Based on the CDR3 plus reference TRBV9 and TRBJ2-5, the full variable domain is DSGVTQTPKHLITATGQRVTLRCSPRSGDLSVYWYQQSLDQGLQFLIQYYNGEERAKGNILERFSAQQFPDLHSELNLSSLELGDSALYFCASSGNRGAGETQYFGPGTRLLVL.

The V and J genes are TRBV5-1 and TRBJ2-1; D gene unclear. With 1 base removed from V and 6 bases from J, the gap between germline ends came to 11 bases. Germline assignment: CDR1 SGHRS and CDR2 YFSETQ. The CDR3 consists of 14 residues. CDR3 region: CASSLSSVPNEQFF. The CDR3 DNA sequence: TGCGCCAGCAGCTTGAGCTCCGTCCCCAATGAGCAGTTCTTC.

This clone came up once. This chain uses TRBV28 with TRBJ1-3; D may be TRBD1 (6 bases). The CDR3 extends over 14 amino acids. V was cut by 7 bases and J by 7 bases, with 17 bases left in between. Germline assignment: CDR1 MDHEN and CDR2 SYDVKM. CDR3 DNA: TGTGCCAGCACCACGGGGGGCGAAGGGAACACCATATATTTT. Amino acids: CASTTGGEGNTIYF. Full variable domain (missing parts from reference TRBV28 and TRBJ1-3): DVKVTQSSRYLVKRTGEKVFLECVQDMDHENMFWYRQDPGLGLRLIYFSYDVKMKEKGDIPEGYSVSREKKERFSLILESASTNQTSMYLCASTTGGEGNTIYFGEGSWLTVV.

This clone has a handful of counts. Within the sample, other DNA sequences also encode this same CDR3. The DNA for the CDR3 is TGTGCCAGCAGCTTCCGGTTATCCTACAATGAGCAGTTCTTC. Its translation: CASSFRLSYNEQFF. The chain couples TRBV11-2 to TRBJ2-1; no clear D. The V gene lost 3 bases and the J gene lost 1 base, with 7 bases spanning the gap. This CDR3 region has 14 residues. Germline V gene lookup returns CDR1 SGHAT and CDR2 FQNNGV. The full variable domain, in which reference TRBV11-2 and TRBJ2-1 provide the parts outside the CDR3, is EAGVAQSPRYKIIEKRQSVAFWCNPISGHATLYWYQQILGQGPKLLIQFQNNGVVDDSQLPKDRFSAERLKGVDSTLKIQPAKLEDSAVYLCASSFRLSYNEQFFGPGTRLTVL.

This clone is a singleton in its sample. The chain links TRBV5-6 to TRBJ2-2; TRBD1 might be the D (7 bases). Trimming left V 2 bases short and J 4 bases short, with 15 bases between. CDR3 length equals 16 residues. In germline, CDR1 is SGHDT, CDR2 YYEEEE. CDR3 protein: CASSFPGRGATGELFF. The CDR3 nucleotides are TGTGCCAGCAGCTTCCCTGGCAGGGGGGCCACCGGGGAGCTGTTTTTT. Supplemented by reference TRBV5-6 and TRBJ2-2, the full variable domain reads DAGVTQSPTHLIKTRGQQVTLRCSPKSGHDTVSWYQQALGQGPQFIFQYYEEEERQRGNFPDRFSGHQFPNYSSELNVNALLLGDSALYLCASSFPGRGATGELFFGEGSRLTVL.

V is TRBV5-8 and J is TRBJ1-5; 11 bases fit TRBD1. Unmatched junction bases numbered 3, after V lost 3 bases and J lost 7 bases. Germline V gives CDR1 SGHTS, CDR2 YDEGEE. This CDR3 is built from 14 residues. Here the CDR3 reads CASSWDRGLQPQHF. For the CDR3, the DNA is TGTGCCAGCAGCTGGGACAGGGGGTTACAGCCCCAGCATTTT.